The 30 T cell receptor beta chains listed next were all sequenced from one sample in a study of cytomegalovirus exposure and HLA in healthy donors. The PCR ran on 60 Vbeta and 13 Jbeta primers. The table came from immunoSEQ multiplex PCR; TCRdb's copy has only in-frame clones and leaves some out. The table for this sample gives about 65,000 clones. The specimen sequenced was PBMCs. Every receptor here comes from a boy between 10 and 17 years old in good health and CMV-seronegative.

The CDR3 DNA follows: TGTGCCAGCAGTGAATCTCGAGGGAATAACTATGGCTACACCTTC. Encoded protein: CASSESRGNNYGYTF. The chain combines TRBV6-1 with TRBJ1-2, with D uncertain. Germline lookup yields CDR1 MNHNS and CDR2 SASEGT. V lost 2 bases and J 1 base, leaving 11 bases between the germline ends. This CDR3 spans 15 amino acids.

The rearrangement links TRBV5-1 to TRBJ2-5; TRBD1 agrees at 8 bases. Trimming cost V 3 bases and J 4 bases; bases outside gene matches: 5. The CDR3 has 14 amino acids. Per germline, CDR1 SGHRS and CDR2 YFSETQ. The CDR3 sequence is CASSSRQGIETQYF. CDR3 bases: TGCGCCAGCAGCTCCCGACAGGGGATAGAGACCCAGTACTTC. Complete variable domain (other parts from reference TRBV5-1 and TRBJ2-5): KAGVTQTPRYLIKTRGQQVTLSCSPISGHRSVSWYQQTPGQGLQFLFEYFSETQRNKGNFPGRFSGRQFSNSRSEMNVSTLELGDSALYLCASSSRQGIETQYFGPGTRLLVL.

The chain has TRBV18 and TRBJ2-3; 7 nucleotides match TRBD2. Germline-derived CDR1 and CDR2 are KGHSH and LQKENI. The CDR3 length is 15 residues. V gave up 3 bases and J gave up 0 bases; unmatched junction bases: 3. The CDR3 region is CASSPKAGSTDTQYF. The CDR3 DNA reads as TGTGCCAGCTCACCCAAAGCGGGGAGCACAGATACGCAGTATTTT.

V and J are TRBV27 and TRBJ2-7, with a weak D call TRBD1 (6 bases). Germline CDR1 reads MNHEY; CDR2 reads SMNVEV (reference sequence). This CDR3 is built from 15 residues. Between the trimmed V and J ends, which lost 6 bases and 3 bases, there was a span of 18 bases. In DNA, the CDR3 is TGTGCCAGCAGGGGGACAAGGGGGATTCTCTACGAGCAGTACTTC. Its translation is CASRGTRGILYEQYF.

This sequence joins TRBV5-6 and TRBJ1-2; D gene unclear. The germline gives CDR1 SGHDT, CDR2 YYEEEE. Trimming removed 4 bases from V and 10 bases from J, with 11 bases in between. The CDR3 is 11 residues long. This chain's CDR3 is CASSLTESYTF. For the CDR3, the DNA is TGTGCCAGCAGCCTAACAGAGTCCTACACCTTC.

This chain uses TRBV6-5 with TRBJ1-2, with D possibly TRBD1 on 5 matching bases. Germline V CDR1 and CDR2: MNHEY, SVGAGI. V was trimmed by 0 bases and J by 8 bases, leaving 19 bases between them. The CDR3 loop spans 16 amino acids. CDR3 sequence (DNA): TGTGCCAGCAGTTACTCGTTTAGGGGCCAGGGAAAGGGCTACACCTTC. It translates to CASSYSFRGQGKGYTF.

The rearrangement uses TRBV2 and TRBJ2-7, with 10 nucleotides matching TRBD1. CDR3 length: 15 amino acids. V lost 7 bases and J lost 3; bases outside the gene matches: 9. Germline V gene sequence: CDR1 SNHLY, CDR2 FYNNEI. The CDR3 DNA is TGTGCCAGCACTGTACCTAGGACAGGGGGCTACGAGCAGTACTTC. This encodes CASTVPRTGGYEQYF.

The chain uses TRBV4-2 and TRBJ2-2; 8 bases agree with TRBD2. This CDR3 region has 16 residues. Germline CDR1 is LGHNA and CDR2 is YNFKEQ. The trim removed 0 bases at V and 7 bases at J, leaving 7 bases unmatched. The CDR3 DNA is TGTGCCAGCAGCCAAGACTGGACTAGCAAGAACGGGGAGCTGTTTTTT. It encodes CASSQDWTSKNGELFF.

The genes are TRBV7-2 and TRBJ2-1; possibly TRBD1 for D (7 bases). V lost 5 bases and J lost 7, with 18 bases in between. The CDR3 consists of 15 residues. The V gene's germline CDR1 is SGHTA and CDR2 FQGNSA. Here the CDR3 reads CASSQGGGRGNEQFF. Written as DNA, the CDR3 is TGTGCCAGCAGCCAGGGGGGTGGCAGGGGGAATGAGCAGTTCTTC.

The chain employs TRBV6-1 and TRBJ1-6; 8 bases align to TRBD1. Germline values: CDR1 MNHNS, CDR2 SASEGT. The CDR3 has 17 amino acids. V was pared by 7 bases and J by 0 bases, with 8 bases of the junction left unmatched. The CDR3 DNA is TGTGCCAGCACTGACAGGGGAAGTAGCTCCTATAATTCACCCCTCCACTTT. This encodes CASTDRGSSSYNSPLHF.

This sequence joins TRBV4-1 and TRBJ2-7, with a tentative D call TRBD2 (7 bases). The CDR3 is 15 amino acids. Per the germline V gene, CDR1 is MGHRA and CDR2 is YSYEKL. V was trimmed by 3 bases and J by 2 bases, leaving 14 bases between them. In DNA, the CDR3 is TGCGCCAGCAGCCAGTCGGGGGCGGGAGCCTACGAGCAGTACTTC. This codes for CASSQSGAGAYEQYF.

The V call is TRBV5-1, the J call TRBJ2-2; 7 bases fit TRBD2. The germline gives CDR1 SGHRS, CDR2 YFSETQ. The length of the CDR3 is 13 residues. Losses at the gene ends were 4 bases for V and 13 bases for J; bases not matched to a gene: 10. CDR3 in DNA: TGCGCCAGCAGCAGTGGGGACTACGCCTGGCTGTTTTTT. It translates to CASSSGDYAWLFF.

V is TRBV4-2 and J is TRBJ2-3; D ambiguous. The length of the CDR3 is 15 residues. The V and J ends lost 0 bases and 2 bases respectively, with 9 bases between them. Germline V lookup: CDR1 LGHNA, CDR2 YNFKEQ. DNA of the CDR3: TGTGCCAGCAGCCAAGATCCACTGCTCACAGATACGCAGTATTTT. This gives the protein CASSQDPLLTDTQYF.

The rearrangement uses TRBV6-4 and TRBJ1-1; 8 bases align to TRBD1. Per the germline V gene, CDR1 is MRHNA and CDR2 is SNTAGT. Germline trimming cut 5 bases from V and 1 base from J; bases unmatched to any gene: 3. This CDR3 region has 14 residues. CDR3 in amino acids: CASSQQGGNTEAFF. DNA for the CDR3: TGTGCCAGCAGTCAACAGGGGGGGAACACTGAAGCTTTCTTT.

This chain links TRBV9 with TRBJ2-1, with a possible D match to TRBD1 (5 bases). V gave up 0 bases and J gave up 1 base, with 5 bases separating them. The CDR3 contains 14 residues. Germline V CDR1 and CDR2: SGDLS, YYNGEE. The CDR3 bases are TGTGCCAGCAGCGTAGCAGGGTCCTACAATGAGCAGTTCTTC. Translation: CASSVAGSYNEQFF.

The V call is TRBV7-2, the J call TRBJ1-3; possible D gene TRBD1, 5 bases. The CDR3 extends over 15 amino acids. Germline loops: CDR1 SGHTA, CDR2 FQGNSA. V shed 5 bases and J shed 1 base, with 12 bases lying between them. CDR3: CASSEWAGSGNTIYF. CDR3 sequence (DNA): TGTGCCAGCAGCGAGTGGGCAGGGTCTGGAAACACCATATATTTT.

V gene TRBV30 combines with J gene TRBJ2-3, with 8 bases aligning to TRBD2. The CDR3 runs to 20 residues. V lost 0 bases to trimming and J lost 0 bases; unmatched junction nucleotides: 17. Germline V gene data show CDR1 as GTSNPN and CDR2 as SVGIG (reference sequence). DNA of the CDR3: TGTGCCTGGAGTGTATACGGTAGGCGGGAGGTTCCCCTTAGCACAGATACGCAGTATTTT. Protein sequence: CAWSVYGRREVPLSTDTQYF.

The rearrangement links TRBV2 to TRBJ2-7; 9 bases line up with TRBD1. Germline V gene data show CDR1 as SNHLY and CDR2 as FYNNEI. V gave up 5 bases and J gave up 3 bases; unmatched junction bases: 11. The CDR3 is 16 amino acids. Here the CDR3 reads CASSKETGTGNYEQYF. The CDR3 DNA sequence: TGTGCCAGCAGTAAGGAGACCGGGACAGGGAACTACGAGCAGTACTTC.

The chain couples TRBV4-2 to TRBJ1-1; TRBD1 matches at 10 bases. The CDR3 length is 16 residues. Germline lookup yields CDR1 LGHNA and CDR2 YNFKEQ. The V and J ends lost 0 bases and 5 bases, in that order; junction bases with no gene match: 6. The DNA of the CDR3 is TGTGCCAGCAGCCAAGAGACAGGGGGCGCAGGTACTGAAGCTTTCTTT. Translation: CASSQETGGAGTEAFF.

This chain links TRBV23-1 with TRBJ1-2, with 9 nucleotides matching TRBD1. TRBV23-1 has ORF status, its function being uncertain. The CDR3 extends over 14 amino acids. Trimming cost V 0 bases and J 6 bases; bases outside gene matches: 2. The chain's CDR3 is CASSQSGTGNGYTF. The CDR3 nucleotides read TGCGCCAGCAGTCAATCGGGGACAGGGAATGGCTACACCTTC.

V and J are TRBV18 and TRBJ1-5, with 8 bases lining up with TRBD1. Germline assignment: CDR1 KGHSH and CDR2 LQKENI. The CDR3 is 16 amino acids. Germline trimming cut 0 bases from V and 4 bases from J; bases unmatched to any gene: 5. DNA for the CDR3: TGTGCCAGCTCACCACCGGGACAGGTGATAAATCAGCCCCAGCATTTT. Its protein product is CASSPPGQVINQPQHF.

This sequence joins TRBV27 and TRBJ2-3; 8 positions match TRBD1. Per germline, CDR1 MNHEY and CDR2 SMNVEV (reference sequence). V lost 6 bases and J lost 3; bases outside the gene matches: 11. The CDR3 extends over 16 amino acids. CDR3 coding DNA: TGTGCCAGCAGACCCGAGGCAGGGGGCATTACAGATACGCAGTATTTT. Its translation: CASRPEAGGITDTQYF.

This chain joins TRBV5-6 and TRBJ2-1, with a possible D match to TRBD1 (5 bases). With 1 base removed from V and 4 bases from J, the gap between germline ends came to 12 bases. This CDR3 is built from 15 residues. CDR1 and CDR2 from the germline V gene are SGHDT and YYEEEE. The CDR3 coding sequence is TGTGCCAGCAGCTTGTTGGACAACGAATACAATGAGCAGTTCTTC. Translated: CASSLLDNEYNEQFF. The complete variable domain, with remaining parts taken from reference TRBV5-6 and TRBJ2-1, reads DAGVTQSPTHLIKTRGQQVTLRCSPKSGHDTVSWYQQALGQGPQFIFQYYEEEERQRGNFPDRFSGHQFPNYSSELNVNALLLGDSALYLCASSLLDNEYNEQFFGPGTRLTVL.

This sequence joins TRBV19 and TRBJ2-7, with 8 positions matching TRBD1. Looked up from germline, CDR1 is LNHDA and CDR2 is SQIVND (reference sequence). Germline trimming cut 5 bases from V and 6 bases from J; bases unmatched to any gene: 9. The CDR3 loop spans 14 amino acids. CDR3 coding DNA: TGTGCCAGTAGTCAGGGGGCGTCACAAGCCGAGCAGTACTTC. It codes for CASSQGASQAEQYF.

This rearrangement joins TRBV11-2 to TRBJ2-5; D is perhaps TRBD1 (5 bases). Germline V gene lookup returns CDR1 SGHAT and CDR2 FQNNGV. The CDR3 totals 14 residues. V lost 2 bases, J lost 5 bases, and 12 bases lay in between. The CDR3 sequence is CASSLSAGLETQYF. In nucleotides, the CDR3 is TGTGCCAGCAGCTTATCCGCAGGGTTGGAGACCCAGTACTTC.

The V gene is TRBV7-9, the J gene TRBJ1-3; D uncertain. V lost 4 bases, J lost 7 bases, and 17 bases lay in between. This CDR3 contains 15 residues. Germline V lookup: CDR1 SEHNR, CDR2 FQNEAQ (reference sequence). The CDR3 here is CASSSGGGTTNTIYF. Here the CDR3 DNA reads TGTGCCAGCAGCTCGGGCGGAGGTACAACTAACACCATATATTTT.

CDR3 region: CASSITGTSGNTIYF. Written as DNA, the CDR3 is TGTGCCAGTAGTATTACAGGAACCTCTGGAAACACCATATATTTT. The chain couples TRBV19 to TRBJ1-3; maybe TRBD1 (5 bases). Germline values: CDR1 LNHDA, CDR2 SQIVND (reference sequence). V was cut by 3 bases and J by 0 bases, with 9 bases left in between. The CDR3 contains 15 residues.

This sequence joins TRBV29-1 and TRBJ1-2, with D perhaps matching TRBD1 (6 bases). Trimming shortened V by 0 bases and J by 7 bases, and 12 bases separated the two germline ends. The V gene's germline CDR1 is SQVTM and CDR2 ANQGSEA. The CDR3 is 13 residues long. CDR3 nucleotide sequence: TGCAGCGTTGAAGAAGGGGGTATAGGTGGCTACACCTTC. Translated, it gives CSVEEGGIGGYTF.

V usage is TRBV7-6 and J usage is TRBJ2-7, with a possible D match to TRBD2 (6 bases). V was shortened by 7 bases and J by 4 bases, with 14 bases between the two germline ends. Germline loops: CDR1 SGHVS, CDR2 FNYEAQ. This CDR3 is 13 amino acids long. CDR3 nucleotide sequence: TGTGCCAGCACCACGAACGGGGGATACGAGCAGTACTTC. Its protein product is CASTTNGGYEQYF.

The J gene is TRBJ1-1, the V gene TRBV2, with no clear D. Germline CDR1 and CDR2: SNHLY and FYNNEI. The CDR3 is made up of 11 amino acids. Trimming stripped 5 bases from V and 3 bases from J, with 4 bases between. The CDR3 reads CASSPYTEAFF. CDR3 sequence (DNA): TGTGCCAGCAGTCCTTACACTGAAGCTTTCTTT.